The T cell receptor (beta chain) under discussion was sequenced for a study of cytomegalovirus exposure and HLA in healthy donors. This clone was counted only a few times. Antigen specificity is unknown. Use of 60 Vbeta and 13 Jbeta primers characterized the PCR. Only in-frame clones appear in the TCRdb table, and some are missing; sequencing was by immunoSEQ multiplex PCR. The data hold about 150,000 clones, with roughly 62% observed a single time. The study's findings and limits: A previous analysis found most TCR beta V segments productive roughly 87% or roughly 30% of the time. Looking again later, the authors saw that most CMV-associated TCR beta chains seemed HLA-restricted. Researchers reported in a later analysis that a missense DCLRE1C variant was tied to TCR beta V- and J-gene trimming.

This CDR3 region has 15 residues. V lost 4 bases, J lost 2 bases, and 13 bases lay in between. Germline lookup yields CDR1 SGDLS and CDR2 YYNGEE. This clonotype was sampled from a man in his sixties in good health and CMV-seronegative. The chain joins TRBV9 to TRBJ1-5; tentative D call: TRBD1 (6 bases). The source material was PBMCs. CDR3 in amino acids: CASSPTAGGNQPQHF. Written as DNA, the CDR3 is TGTGCCAGCAGCCCGACGGCAGGGGGCAATCAGCCCCAGCATTTT. Full variable domain (outside the CDR3, taken from reference TRBV9 and TRBJ1-5): DSGVTQTPKHLITATGQRVTLRCSPRSGDLSVYWYQQSLDQGLQFLIQYYNGEERAKGNILERFSAQQFPDLHSELNLSSLELGDSALYFCASSPTAGGNQPQHFGDGTRLSIL.